This TCR beta chain was obtained from a study of identical twins. Each CDR3 protein is one row after TCRdb ran MiXCR on the 5' RACE reads. The data hold 700,000 or so distinct CDR3 sequences, with 8.5% to 9.5% observed a single time. This CDR3 contains 14 residues. Germline CDR1 is SGHRS and CDR2 is YFSETQ. V shed 4 bases, J shed 3 bases, and the junction held 7 bases outside the gene matches. To note about this clonotype: Its antigen is not known.

Overall study results and limits: Fewer insertions were carried by abundant cord blood beta clonotypes, but none was seen in memory repertoires.

These data are also associated with another study on yellow fever vaccine responses in identical twins.

This rearrangement joins TRBV5-1 to TRBJ2-7, with 7 bases matching TRBD1. Material: PBMCs. The source of this sequence is a woman younger than 30 in good health. DNA for the CDR3: TGCGCCAGCAGCCGAGTTCAGGGGGACTACGAGCAGTACTTC. Translating it yields CASSRVQGDYEQYF.